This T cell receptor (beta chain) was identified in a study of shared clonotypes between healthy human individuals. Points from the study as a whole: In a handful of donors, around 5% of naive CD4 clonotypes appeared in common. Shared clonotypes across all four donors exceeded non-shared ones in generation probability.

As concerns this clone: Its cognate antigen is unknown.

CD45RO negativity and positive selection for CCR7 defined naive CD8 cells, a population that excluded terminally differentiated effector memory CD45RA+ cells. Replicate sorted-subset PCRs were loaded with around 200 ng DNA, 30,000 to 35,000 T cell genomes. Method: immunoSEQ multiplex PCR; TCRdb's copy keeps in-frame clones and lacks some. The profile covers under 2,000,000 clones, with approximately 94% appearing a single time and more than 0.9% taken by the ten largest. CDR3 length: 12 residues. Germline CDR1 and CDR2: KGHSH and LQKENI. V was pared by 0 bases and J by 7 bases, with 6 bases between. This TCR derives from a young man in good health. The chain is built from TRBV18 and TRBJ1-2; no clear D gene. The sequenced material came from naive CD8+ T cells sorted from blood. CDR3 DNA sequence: TGTGCCAGCTCACCACCGTCTGGTGGCTACACCTTC. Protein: CASSPPSGGYTF.